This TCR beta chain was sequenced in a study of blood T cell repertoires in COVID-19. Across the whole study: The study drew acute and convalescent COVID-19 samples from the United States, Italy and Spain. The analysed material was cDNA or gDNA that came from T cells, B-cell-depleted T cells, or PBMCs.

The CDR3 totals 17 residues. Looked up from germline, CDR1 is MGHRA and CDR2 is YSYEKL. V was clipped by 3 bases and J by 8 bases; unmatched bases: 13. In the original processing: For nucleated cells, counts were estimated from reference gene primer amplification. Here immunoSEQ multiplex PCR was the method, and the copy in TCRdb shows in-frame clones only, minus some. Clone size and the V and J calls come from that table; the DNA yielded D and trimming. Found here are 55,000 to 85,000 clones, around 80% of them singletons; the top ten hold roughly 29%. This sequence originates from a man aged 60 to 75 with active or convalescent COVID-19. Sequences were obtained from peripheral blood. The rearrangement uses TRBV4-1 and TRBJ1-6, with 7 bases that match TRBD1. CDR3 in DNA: TGCGCCAGCAGCCAGTCTGGAACTCAGGGGGTAGATTCACCCCTCCACTTT. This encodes CASSQSGTQGVDSPLHF.